This TCR beta chain was recovered during a study of vaccination effects on CD4 cells after COVID-19. The CDR3 sequence is 15 residues long. Unmatched junction bases numbered 7, after V lost 0 bases and J lost 9 bases. Germline loops: CDR1 SGHAT, CDR2 FQNNGV. Using immunoSEQ multiplex PCR, the repertoire was profiled, and TCRdb retains in-frame clones only, with some absent. The sample consists of 30,000 to 45,000 clones, 60% to 80% of them appearing once. Turning to this clone: Its specificity is not known.

Using viral peptide pools, the ViraFEST assay grew out antigen-specific CD4+ T cells prior to sequencing. Cultured cells yielded isolated CD4+ T cells after 10 days. Neither prior SARS-CoV-2 infection nor positive nucleocapsid antibodies were present in the vaccine recipients. Sequenced material: CD4+ T cells from PBMCs cultured with HCoV-OC43 spike peptides, taken before COVID-19 vaccination. Specified subset: HCoV-OC43 spike overlapping peptide pool stimulation. The rearrangement links TRBV11-2 to TRBJ2-1, with 8 nucleotides matching TRBD2. The sequence was obtained from a human donor who received a COVID-19 vaccine. CDR3 coding DNA: TGTGCCAGCAGCTTAGATAGCGGGATCATGCTTGAGCAGTTCTTC. Its translation: CASSLDSGIMLEQFF.